Following are 6 T cell receptor beta chains from one sample sequenced in a study of T cells after yellow fever vaccination (dated by TCRdb to between 2018 and 2021). The method behind the library was 5' RACE. Sequencing used an Illumina NovaSeq 6000. The public sequencing data were trimmed at Q25 with fastp and processed into clonotypes with MiXCR by TCRdb, which kept only in-frame beta chains. Duplicate CDR3 protein sequences are folded into a single record with the most common DNA and genes. The sample data list about 300,000 distinct CDR3 sequences, and around 10% of these were observed just once. About 3.5% of the sample goes to the ten largest clones. This specimen's treatment or condition label, per the study, means: live attenuated yellow fever vaccine strain. This specimen consisted of CD4+ T cells sorted from PBMCs, obtained 5 days after the yellow fever booster vaccination. These receptors came from a man between 18 and 29 years old who received the YFV17D yellow fever vaccine.

The chain has TRBV5-1 and TRBJ2-1; 8 bases agree with TRBD1. J lost 6 bases, V lost 1 base, and 12 bases had no gene match. Per the germline V gene, CDR1 is SGHRS and CDR2 is YFSETQ. There are 17 residues in the CDR3. The CDR3 protein is CASSLRGTGQGLNEQFF. For the CDR3, the DNA is TGCGCCAGCAGCTTGAGGGGGACTGGACAGGGACTCAATGAGCAGTTCTTC.

The rearrangement joins TRBV5-1 to TRBJ2-5, with 9 bases identical to TRBD1. The junction had 7 bases not matched to a gene; V was cut back by 4 bases and J by 3 bases. CDR1 SGHRS and CDR2 YFSETQ come from the germline V gene. This CDR3 comprises 15 residues. The CDR3: CASSQGQGGEETQYF. The CDR3 DNA reads TGCGCCAGCAGCCAGGGACAGGGTGGAGAAGAGACCCAGTACTTC.

A remark on this clonotype: One end of the junction is discordant with germline, which a read error may explain. V usage is TRBV10-2 and J usage is TRBJ2-5; no definite D call. Germline V gene sequence: CDR1 WSHSY, CDR2 SAAADI. The length of the CDR3 is 13 residues. The CDR3 coding sequence is TGCGCCAGCAGAGTCGCCCACCAGGAGACCCAGTACTTC. Translation gives CASRVAHQETQYF.

This clonotype was observed once. The genes are TRBV28 and TRBJ2-7; 10 nucleotides match TRBD1. V was clipped by 5 bases and J by 3 bases; unmatched bases: 7. CDR1 and CDR2 (germline): MDHEN, SYDVKM. The CDR3 is 15 residues long. The DNA of the CDR3 is TGTGCCAGCAGTCCCGGACAGGGGGTTATCTACGAGCAGTACGTC. Residues: CASSPGQGVIYEQYV.

The chain links TRBV18 to TRBJ1-5, with D hard to call. Germline values: CDR1 KGHSH, CDR2 LQKENI. This CDR3 region has 15 residues. V was shortened by 0 bases and J by 0 bases, with 6 bases between the two germline ends. In DNA form, the CDR3 reads TGTGCCAGCTCACCACCGAACCATAGCAATCAGCCCCAGCATTTT. The encoded protein is CASSPPNHSNQPQHF. Complete variable domain (other parts from reference TRBV18 and TRBJ1-5): NAGVMQNPRHLVRRRGQEARLRCSPMKGHSHVYWYRQLPEEGLKFMVYLQKENIIDESGMPKERFSAEFPKEGPSILRIQQVVRGDSAAYFCASSPPNHSNQPQHFGDGTRLSIL.

The V and J genes are TRBV9 and TRBJ2-7; D is unresolved. CDR1 SGDLS and CDR2 YYNGEE come from the germline V gene. The CDR3 sequence is 13 residues long. Trimming took 0 bases from V and 6 from J, leaving 10 bases between them. The CDR3 nucleotides read TGTGCCAGCAGCGTAGACCAGGCCGGCGAGCAGTACTTC. It encodes CASSVDQAGEQYF.